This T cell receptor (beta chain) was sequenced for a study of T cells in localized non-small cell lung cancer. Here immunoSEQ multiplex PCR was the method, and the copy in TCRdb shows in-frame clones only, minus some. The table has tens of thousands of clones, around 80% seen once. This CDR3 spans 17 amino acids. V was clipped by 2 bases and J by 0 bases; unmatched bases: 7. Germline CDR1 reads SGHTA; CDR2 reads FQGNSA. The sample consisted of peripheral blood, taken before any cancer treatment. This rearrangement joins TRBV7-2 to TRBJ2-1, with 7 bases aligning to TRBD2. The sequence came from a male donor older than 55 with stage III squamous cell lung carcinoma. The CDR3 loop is CASSLSEAGSSYNEQFF. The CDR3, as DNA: TGTGCCAGCAGCTTATCAGAAGCGGGGAGCTCCTACAATGAGCAGTTCTTC.